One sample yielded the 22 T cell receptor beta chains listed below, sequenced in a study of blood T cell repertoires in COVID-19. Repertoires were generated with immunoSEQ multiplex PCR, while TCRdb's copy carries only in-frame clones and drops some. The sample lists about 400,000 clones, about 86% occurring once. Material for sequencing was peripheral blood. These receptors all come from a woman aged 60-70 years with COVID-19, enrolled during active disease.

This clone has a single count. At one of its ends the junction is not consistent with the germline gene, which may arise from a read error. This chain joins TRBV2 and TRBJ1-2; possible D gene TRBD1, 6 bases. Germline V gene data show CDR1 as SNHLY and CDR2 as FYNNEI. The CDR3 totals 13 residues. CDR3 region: CASSEAGAYGYTF. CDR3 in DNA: TGTGCCAGCAGCGAAGCGGGGGCGTATGGCTACACCTTC.

The CDR3 nucleotides read TGCAGCGTTTACCACGGCTCCTACAATGAGCAGTTCTTC. Amino acids: CSVYHGSYNEQFF. The genes are TRBV29-1 and TRBJ2-1; D is unclear. This CDR3 contains 13 residues. Deletions cut 5 bases from V and 0 bases from J, with 8 bases between. The germline gives CDR1 SQVTM, CDR2 ANQGSEA.

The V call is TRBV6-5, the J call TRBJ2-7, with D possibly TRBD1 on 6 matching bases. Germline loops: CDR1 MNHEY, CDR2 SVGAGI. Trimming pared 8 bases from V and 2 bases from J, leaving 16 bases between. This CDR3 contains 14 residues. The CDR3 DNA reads TGTGCCAGCGTGGACAGCGGTACCACCTACGAGCAGTACTTC. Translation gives CASVDSGTTYEQYF.

The DNA for the CDR3 is TGTGCCAGCAGCCATACAGATACGCAGTATTTT. This gives the protein CASSHTDTQYF. The V gene is TRBV7-9, the J gene TRBJ2-3; D ambiguous. The CDR3 is made up of 11 amino acids. Germline-derived CDR1 and CDR2 are SEHNR and FQNEAQ (reference sequence). Trimming pared 5 bases from V and 3 bases from J, leaving 3 bases between.

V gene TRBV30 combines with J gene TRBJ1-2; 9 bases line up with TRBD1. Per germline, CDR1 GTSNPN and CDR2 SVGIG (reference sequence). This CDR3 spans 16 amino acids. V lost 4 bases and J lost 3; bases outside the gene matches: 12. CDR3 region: CAWTGQGKVRDYGYTF. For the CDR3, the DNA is TGTGCCTGGACGGGACAGGGTAAAGTGAGGGACTATGGCTACACCTTC.

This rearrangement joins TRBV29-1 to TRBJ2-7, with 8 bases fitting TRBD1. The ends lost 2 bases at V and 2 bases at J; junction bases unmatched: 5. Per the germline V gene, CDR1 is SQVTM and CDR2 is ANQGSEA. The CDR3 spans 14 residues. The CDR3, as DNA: TGCAGCGTTGAATCCGGGACAGGTGCCTACGAGCAGTACTTC. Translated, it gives CSVESGTGAYEQYF.

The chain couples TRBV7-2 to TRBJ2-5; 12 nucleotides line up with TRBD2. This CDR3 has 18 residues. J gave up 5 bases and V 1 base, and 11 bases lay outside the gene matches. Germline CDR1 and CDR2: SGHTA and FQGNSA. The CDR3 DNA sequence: TGTGCCAGCAGCTTAGAACGTCGACTAGCGGGGGTCGGGGAGACCCAGTACTTC. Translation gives CASSLERRLAGVGETQYF.

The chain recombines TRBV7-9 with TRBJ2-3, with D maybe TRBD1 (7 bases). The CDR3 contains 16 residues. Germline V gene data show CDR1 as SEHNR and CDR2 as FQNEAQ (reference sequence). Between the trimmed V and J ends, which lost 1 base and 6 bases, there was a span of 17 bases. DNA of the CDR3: TGTGCCAGCAGCTTAGTAGGAGGGGGCGGTCGGGATACGCAGTATTTT. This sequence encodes CASSLVGGGGRDTQYF.

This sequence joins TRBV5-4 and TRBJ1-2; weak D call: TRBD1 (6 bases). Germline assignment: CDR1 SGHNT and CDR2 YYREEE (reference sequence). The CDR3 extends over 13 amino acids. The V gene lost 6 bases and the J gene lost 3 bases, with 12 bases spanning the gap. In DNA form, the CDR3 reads TGTGCCAGCACCCGCAGGGGCGACTATGGCTACACCTTC. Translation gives CASTRRGDYGYTF.

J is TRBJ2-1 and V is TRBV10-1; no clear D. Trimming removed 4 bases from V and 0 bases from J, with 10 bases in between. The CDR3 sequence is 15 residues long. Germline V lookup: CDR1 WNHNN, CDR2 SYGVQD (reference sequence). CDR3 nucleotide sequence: TGCGCCAGCAGTGGGGCGATTAGCTCCTACAATGAGCAGTTCTTC. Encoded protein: CASSGAISSYNEQFF.

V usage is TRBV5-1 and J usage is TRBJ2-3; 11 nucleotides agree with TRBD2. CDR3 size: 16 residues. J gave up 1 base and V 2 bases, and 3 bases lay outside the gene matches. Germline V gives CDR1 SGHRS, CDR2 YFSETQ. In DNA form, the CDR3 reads TGCGCCAGCAGCTTACTAGCGGGGGTGCGCACAGATACGCAGTATTTT. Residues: CASSLLAGVRTDTQYF.

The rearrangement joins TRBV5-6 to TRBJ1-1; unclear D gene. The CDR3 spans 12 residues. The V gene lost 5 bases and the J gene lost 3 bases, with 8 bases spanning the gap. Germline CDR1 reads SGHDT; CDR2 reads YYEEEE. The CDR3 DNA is TGTGCCAGCAGAACCGGTTACACTGAAGCTTTCTTT. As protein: CASRTGYTEAFF.

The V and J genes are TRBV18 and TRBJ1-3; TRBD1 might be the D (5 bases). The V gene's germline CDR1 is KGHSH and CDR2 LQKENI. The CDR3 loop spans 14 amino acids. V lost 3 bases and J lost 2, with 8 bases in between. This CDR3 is CASSPDMAGNTIYF. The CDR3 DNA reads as TGTGCCAGCTCACCGGACATGGCTGGAAACACCATATATTTT.

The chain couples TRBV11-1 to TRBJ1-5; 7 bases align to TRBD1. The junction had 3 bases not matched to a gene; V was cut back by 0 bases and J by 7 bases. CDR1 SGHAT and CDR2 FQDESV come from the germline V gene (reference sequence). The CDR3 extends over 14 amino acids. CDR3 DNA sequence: TGTGCCAGCAGCTTAGCCCCAGGGGGGCAGCCCCAGCATTTT. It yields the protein CASSLAPGGQPQHF. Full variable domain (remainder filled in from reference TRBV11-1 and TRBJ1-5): EAEVAQSPRYKITEKSQAVAFWCDPISGHATLYWYRQILGQGPELLVQFQDESVVDDSQLPKDRFSAERLKGVDSTLKIQPAELGDSAMYLCASSLAPGGQPQHFGDGTRLSIL.

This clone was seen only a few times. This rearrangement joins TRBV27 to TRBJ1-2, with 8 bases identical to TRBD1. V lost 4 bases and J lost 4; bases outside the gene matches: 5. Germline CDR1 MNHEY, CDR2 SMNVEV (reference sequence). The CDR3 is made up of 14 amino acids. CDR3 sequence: CASSSAGGGYGYTF. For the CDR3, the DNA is TGTGCCAGCAGTTCTGCAGGGGGCGGCTATGGCTACACCTTC.

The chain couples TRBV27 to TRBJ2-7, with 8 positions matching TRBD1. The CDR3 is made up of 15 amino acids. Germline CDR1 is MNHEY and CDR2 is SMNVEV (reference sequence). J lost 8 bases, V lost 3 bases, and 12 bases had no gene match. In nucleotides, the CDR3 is TGTGCCAGCAGTTTCGCGCCGGGACAGGTTCCCAAGCAGTACTTC. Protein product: CASSFAPGQVPKQYF.

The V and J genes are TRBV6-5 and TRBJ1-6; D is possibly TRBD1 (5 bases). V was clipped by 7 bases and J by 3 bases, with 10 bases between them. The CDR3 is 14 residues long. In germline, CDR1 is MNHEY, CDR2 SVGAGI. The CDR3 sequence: CASTTGYYNSPLHF. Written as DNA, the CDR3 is TGTGCCAGCACTACAGGATACTATAATTCACCCCTCCACTTT.

CDR3 coding DNA: TGTGCCAGCAGCCCCCCCAGGGCGTCCTACGAGCAGTACTTC. Translating it yields CASSPPRASYEQYF. The gene calls are TRBV6-2 or TRBV6-3 and TRBJ2-7; TRBD1 might be the D (5 bases). With 6 bases removed from V and 1 base from J, the gap between germline ends came to 13 bases. Germline CDR1 reads MNHEY; CDR2 reads SVGEGT. The CDR3 is made up of 14 amino acids.

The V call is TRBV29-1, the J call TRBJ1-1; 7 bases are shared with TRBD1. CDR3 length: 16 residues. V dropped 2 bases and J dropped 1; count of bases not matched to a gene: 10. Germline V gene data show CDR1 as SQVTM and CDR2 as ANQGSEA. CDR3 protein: CSVEWVRRQGNTEAFF. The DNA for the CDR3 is TGCAGCGTTGAATGGGTCAGAAGACAGGGGAACACTGAAGCTTTCTTT.

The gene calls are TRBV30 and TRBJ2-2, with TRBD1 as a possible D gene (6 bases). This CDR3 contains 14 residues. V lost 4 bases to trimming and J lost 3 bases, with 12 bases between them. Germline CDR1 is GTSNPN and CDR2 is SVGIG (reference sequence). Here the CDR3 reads CAWITGQDTGELFF. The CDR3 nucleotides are TGTGCCTGGATCACAGGGCAGGACACCGGGGAGCTGTTTTTT.

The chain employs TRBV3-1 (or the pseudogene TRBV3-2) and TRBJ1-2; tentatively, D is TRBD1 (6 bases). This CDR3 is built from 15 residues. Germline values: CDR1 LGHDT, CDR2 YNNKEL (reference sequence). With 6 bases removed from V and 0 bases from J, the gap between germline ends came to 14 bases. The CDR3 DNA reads TGTGCCAGCAGGCCCGGACAGAACCCTAACTATGGCTACACCTTC. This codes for CASRPGQNPNYGYTF.

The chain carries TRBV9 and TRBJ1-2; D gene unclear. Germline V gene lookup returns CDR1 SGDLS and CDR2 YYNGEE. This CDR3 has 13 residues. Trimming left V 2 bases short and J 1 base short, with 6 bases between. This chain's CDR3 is CASSVNNNYGYTF. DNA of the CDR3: TGTGCCAGCAGCGTTAACAATAACTATGGCTACACCTTC.